This entry describes one T cell receptor beta chain. Its antigen is as yet unknown. The record originates from a study of T-cell reconstitution after alpha-beta-depleted transplantation in children. Whole-study results and caveats: By about two months after transplant, alpha-beta T cells reportedly arose from several hundred graft clones that had expanded.

The CDR3 totals 17 residues. Unmatched junction bases numbered 6, after V lost 3 bases and J lost 2 bases. Unique molecular identifiers were incorporated during preparation of the TCRbeta library. TCRdb reprocessed the PCR reads with MiXCR, giving one entry per CDR3 protein. This table holds 700,000 to 850,000 distinct CDR3 sequences, roughly 16% found once. The chain joins TRBV12-3 or TRBV12-4 to TRBJ2-1; 11 nucleotides match TRBD2. This TCR came from a male patient under 18 who had a stem cell transplant for acute lymphoblastic leukemia, so the T cells may come from the graft donor. Sample: PBMCs, mostly from graft donor cells, taken 360 days after TCRalphabeta/CD19-depleted stem cell transplant. Written as DNA, the CDR3 is TGTGCCAGCAGTTTTGCTAGCGGGAGGCCCACCTACAATGAGCAGTTCTTC. Its translation: CASSFASGRPTYNEQFF.